The 28 T cell receptor beta chains below come from one sample, sequenced in a study of shared clonotypes between healthy human individuals (dated by TCRdb to the early 2020s). Library preparation employed the immunoSEQ multiplex PCR assay. TCRdb holds this immuneACCESS table with in-frame rearrangements only. Some clones are missing; in checked studies, unresolved V genes explain under half, and the rest has no known cause. For this sample there are about 2.4 million clones; 93% appear just once. The ten largest clones add up to 0.35% to 0.45% of the sample. The source material was naive CD4+ T cells from PBMCs. The sample's cell subset or site label, decoded: CD45RA+ positively selected. These receptors were obtained from a young man in good health. Some clones in this sample may be carry-over from other donors' samples.

This rearrangement joins TRBV7-6 to TRBJ2-3, with 7 bases that match TRBD2. CDR1 and CDR2 (germline): SGHVS, FNYEAQ. There are 16 residues in the CDR3. The J segment lost 5 bases and the V segment lost 4 bases, leaving 12 bases of the junction unmatched. For the CDR3, the DNA is TGTGCCAGCAGCTGGCATCCCTCGGGGGGAGAAGATACGCAGTATTTT. Translating it yields CASSWHPSGGEDTQYF.

The rearrangement joins TRBV7-9 to TRBJ2-5; weak D call: TRBD1 (5 bases). There are 13 residues in the CDR3. V gave up 8 bases and J gave up 4 bases, with 14 bases separating them. CDR1 and CDR2 from the germline V gene are SEHNR and FQNEAQ (reference sequence). In nucleotides, the CDR3 is TGTGCCAGCGCGTTGAGAACAGGAGAGACCCAGTACTTC. As protein: CASALRTGETQYF.

The V call is TRBV5-4, the J call TRBJ2-3, with D possibly being TRBD2 (7 bases). The CDR3 has 16 residues. Germline V gives CDR1 SGHNT, CDR2 YYREEE (reference sequence). The V and J ends lost 4 bases and 5 bases respectively, with 20 bases between them. The CDR3 reads CASSLGGPGTVDTQYF. The CDR3 DNA reads TGTGCCAGCAGCCTGGGGGGGCCCGGAACCGTAGATACGCAGTATTTT.

J is TRBJ1-1 and V is TRBV11-2; D may be TRBD1 (5 bases). Germline V gene lookup returns CDR1 SGHAT and CDR2 FQNNGV. The CDR3 contains 12 residues. V lost 3 bases to trimming and J lost 5 bases, with 7 bases between them. CDR3 sequence: CASSFGGTEAFF. The DNA of the CDR3 is TGTGCCAGCAGCTTCGGGGGGACTGAAGCTTTCTTT.

The chain carries TRBV6-1 and TRBJ1-1; 7 bases map to TRBD1. CDR1 MNHNS and CDR2 SASEGT come from the germline V gene. This CDR3 has 14 residues. Trimming took 5 bases from V and 1 from J; bases not matched to a gene: 4. The CDR3 here is CASSRDSQNTEAFF. CDR3 DNA sequence: TGTGCCAGCAGTCGGGACAGCCAGAACACTGAAGCTTTCTTT.

With regard to this clone: This specimen includes other DNA sequences encoding the same CDR3. The CDR3 region is CASSLGGGSTDTQYF. In DNA, the CDR3 is TGTGCCAGCAGTTTAGGAGGGGGAAGTACGGATACGCAGTATTTT. The J gene is TRBJ2-3, the V gene TRBV28, with D perhaps TRBD1 or TRBD2 (6 bases each). The germline V gene encodes CDR1 MDHEN and CDR2 SYDVKM. The V end lost 2 bases, the J end lost 6 bases, and 15 bases lay between the germline ends. The CDR3 consists of 15 residues. The full variable domain, its missing parts supplied by reference TRBV28 and TRBJ2-3, is DVKVTQSSRYLVKRTGEKVFLECVQDMDHENMFWYRQDPGLGLRLIYFSYDVKMKEKGDIPEGYSVSREKKERFSLILESASTNQTSMYLCASSLGGGSTDTQYFGPGTRLTVL.

The chain combines TRBV5-1 with TRBJ2-1; the match to TRBD2 covers 9 bases. The germline gives CDR1 SGHRS, CDR2 YFSETQ. The CDR3 loop spans 16 amino acids. Trimming removed 4 bases from V and 4 bases from J; junction bases left unmatched: 9. The CDR3 nucleotides are TGCGCCAGCAGCCCCCCCGCGGGAGGGCCTTACAATGAGCAGTTCTTC. It yields the protein CASSPPAGGPYNEQFF.

The chain employs TRBV25-1 and TRBJ2-5, with TRBD1 as a possible D gene (6 bases). Trimming left V 3 bases short and J 3 bases short, with 11 bases between. The CDR3 runs 14 residues. CDR1 and CDR2 (germline): MGHDK, SYGVNS. Here the CDR3 DNA reads TGTGCCAGCAGTGAGGTGGGGGACAAAGAGACCCAGTACTTC. This sequence encodes CASSEVGDKETQYF. Combining the CDR3 with reference TRBV25-1 and TRBJ2-5 gives the whole variable domain EADIYQTPRYLVIGTGKKITLECSQTMGHDKMYWYQQDPGMELHLIHYSYGVNSTEKGDLSSESTVSRIRTEHFPLTLESARPSHTSQYLCASSEVGDKETQYFGPGTRLLVL.

The chain joins TRBV4-3 to TRBJ2-1, with D maybe TRBD2 (5 bases). CDR3 length: 15 amino acids. From germline, CDR1 is LGHNA and CDR2 YSLEER. V shed 0 bases and J shed 6 bases, with 12 bases lying between them. The CDR3, as DNA: TGCGCCAGCAGCCAAGATCTAGCTCCGAGCAATGAGCAGTTCTTC. This translates into CASSQDLAPSNEQFF.

CDR3: CASRTEEGPNTIYF. The CDR3 DNA is TGTGCCAGCAGGACCGAGGAAGGCCCAAACACCATATATTTT. The chain has TRBV28 and TRBJ1-3; D unresolved. The V end lost 6 bases, the J end lost 6 bases, and 15 bases lay between the germline ends. CDR1 MDHEN and CDR2 SYDVKM come from the germline V gene. This CDR3 spans 14 amino acids.

Remarks on this clone: Other nucleotide sequences in the sample specify the same CDR3. The V call is TRBV6-5, the J call TRBJ1-4, with a weak D call TRBD1 (5 bases). The CDR3 is made up of 14 amino acids. CDR1 and CDR2 (germline): MNHEY, SVGAGI. V lost 6 bases and J lost 0, with 8 bases in between. This CDR3 reads CASSPTATNEKLFF. Written as DNA, the CDR3 is TGTGCCAGCAGCCCGACAGCAACTAATGAAAAACTGTTTTTT.

The chain combines TRBV9 with TRBJ2-3; 8 bases map to TRBD2. Germline loops: CDR1 SGDLS, CDR2 YYNGEE. Trimming cost V 3 bases and J 5 bases; bases outside gene matches: 14. This CDR3 has 17 residues. The chain's CDR3 is CASSAGLAGAGGDTQYF. As DNA, the CDR3 is TGTGCCAGCAGCGCCGGACTCGCGGGGGCGGGGGGAGATACGCAGTATTTT.

The chain joins TRBV6-1 to TRBJ2-7, with 7 bases aligning to TRBD2. Germline V gene data show CDR1 as MNHNS and CDR2 as SASEGT. This CDR3 region has 12 residues. V shed 6 bases, J shed 5 bases, and the junction held 4 bases outside the gene matches. For the CDR3, the DNA is TGTGCCAGCAGGGGAGGGCGGCACGAGCAGTACTTC. This sequence encodes CASRGGRHEQYF.

This clone was found once. This chain links TRBV18 with TRBJ1-5; tentatively, D is TRBD1 (5 bases). The germline V gene has CDR1 KGHSH and CDR2 LQKENI. The CDR3 extends over 15 amino acids. V lost 3 bases to trimming and J lost 1 base, with 10 bases between them. The chain's CDR3 is CASSPRDGSNQPQHF. In DNA, the CDR3 is TGTGCCAGCTCACCTCGGGACGGGAGCAATCAGCCCCAGCATTTT.

The genes are TRBV7-9 and TRBJ2-3, with D perhaps TRBD2 (6 bases). In germline, CDR1 is SEHNR, CDR2 FQNEAQ (reference sequence). The CDR3 spans 14 residues. Trimming shortened V by 5 bases and J by 6 bases, and 15 bases separated the two germline ends. The chain's CDR3 is CASSRAGFGDTQYF. The CDR3 coding sequence is TGTGCCAGCAGCAGGGCGGGGTTCGGGGATACGCAGTATTTT.

This CDR3 reads CASSGTGVGNQPQHF. DNA of the CDR3: TGTGCCAGCAGTGGGACAGGGGTTGGCAATCAGCCCCAGCATTTT. The rearrangement uses TRBV2 and TRBJ1-5; 9 bases line up with TRBD1. The CDR3 spans 15 residues. Germline CDR1 SNHLY, CDR2 FYNNEI. The V and J ends lost 4 bases and 2 bases, in that order; junction bases with no gene match: 3.

This sequence joins TRBV23-1 and TRBJ1-1; D not certain. TRBV23-1 is flagged as an ORF with uncertain function. The CDR3 spans 13 residues. Trimming removed 8 bases from V and 4 bases from J, with 14 bases in between. The DNA for the CDR3 is TGCGCCAGCCGTGGAGGAGGGCTCACTGAAGCTTTCTTT. This gives the protein CASRGGGLTEAFF.

This rearrangement joins TRBV9 to TRBJ2-5; TRBD1 aligns across 8 bases. V lost 3 bases, J lost 5 bases, and 6 bases stayed unmatched. CDR3 size: 14 residues. Germline CDR1 is SGDLS and CDR2 is YYNGEE. The CDR3 sequence is CASSGGQAGETQYF. CDR3 coding DNA: TGTGCCAGCAGCGGGGGACAGGCGGGTGAGACCCAGTACTTC.

The chain uses TRBV7-2 and TRBJ2-5; 7 bases are shared with TRBD1. The assigned J gene may be wrong: the sequence end matches TRBJ2-7 better. The V gene's germline CDR1 is SGHTA and CDR2 FQGNSA. This CDR3 is 14 amino acids long. CDR3 residues: CASSSGTANYEQYF. CDR3 nucleotides: TGTGCCAGCAGCTCCGGGACAGCGAACTACGAGCAGTACTTC.

The rearrangement uses TRBV11-2 and TRBJ2-1; D remains unclear. The V gene's germline CDR1 is SGHAT and CDR2 FQNNGV. This CDR3 has 13 amino acids. The germline V and J ends were trimmed by 11 bases and 0 bases, with 11 bases remaining between them. As DNA, the CDR3 is TGTGCCTGCTCCTTCGGCTCCTACAATGAGCAGTTCTTC. Residues: CACSFGSYNEQFF.

On this clone itself: Within the sample, other DNA sequences also encode this same CDR3. The chain carries TRBV28 and TRBJ1-5, with D unclear. The germline V gene has CDR1 MDHEN and CDR2 SYDVKM. CDR3 length: 11 residues. Trimming pared 4 bases from V and 9 bases from J, leaving 7 bases between. CDR3 nucleotide sequence: TGTGCCAGCAGTTCAGGACGGCCCCAGCATTTT. The encoded protein is CASSSGRPQHF.

This CDR3 reads CASSPGLYSKHYEQYF. The DNA for the CDR3 is TGTGCCAGCAGCCCCGGGCTGTACTCTAAACACTACGAGCAGTACTTC. The chain is built from TRBV5-6 and TRBJ2-7; D not certain. This CDR3 spans 16 amino acids. The V and J ends lost 4 bases and 3 bases respectively, with 20 bases between them. Looked up from germline, CDR1 is SGHDT and CDR2 is YYEEEE. Together with reference TRBV5-6 and TRBJ2-7, the CDR3 gives the full variable domain: DAGVTQSPTHLIKTRGQQVTLRCSPKSGHDTVSWYQQALGQGPQFIFQYYEEEERQRGNFPDRFSGHQFPNYSSELNVNALLLGDSALYLCASSPGLYSKHYEQYFGPGTRLTVT.

The genes are TRBV9 and TRBJ2-7; TRBD1 matches at 10 bases. V lost 2 bases and J lost 3; bases outside the gene matches: 5. The V gene's germline CDR1 is SGDLS and CDR2 YYNGEE. There are 15 residues in the CDR3. The CDR3 nucleotides are TGTGCCAGCAGCGTTGGGACAGGGGCCCTCTACGAGCAGTACTTC. Translation gives CASSVGTGALYEQYF. Full variable domain (outside the CDR3, taken from reference TRBV9 and TRBJ2-7): DSGVTQTPKHLITATGQRVTLRCSPRSGDLSVYWYQQSLDQGLQFLIQYYNGEERAKGNILERFSAQQFPDLHSELNLSSLELGDSALYFCASSVGTGALYEQYFGPGTRLTVT.

With regard to this clone: This CDR3 is also generated by other DNA sequences in the sample. The J gene is TRBJ2-7, the V gene TRBV11-2, with no clear D. From germline, CDR1 is SGHAT and CDR2 FQNNGV. The CDR3 is 13 amino acids. V was shortened by 0 bases and J by 2 bases, with 5 bases between the two germline ends. CDR3 bases: TGTGCCAGCAGCTTAGATCTGCCCTACGAGCAGTACTTC. It encodes CASSLDLPYEQYF.

This chain links TRBV19 with TRBJ2-4, with 7 positions matching TRBD2. Germline CDR1 and CDR2: LNHDA and SQIVND (reference sequence). Trimming took 8 bases from V and 7 from J; bases not matched to a gene: 5. The CDR3 has 12 residues. The CDR3 region has the DNA TGTGCCAGTTCCCTGGGGGGGAACATTCAGTACTTC. Translation gives CASSLGGNIQYF.

This chain joins TRBV7-2 and TRBJ1-2; weak D call: TRBD1 (5 bases). Germline CDR1 SGHTA, CDR2 FQGNSA. Trimming removed 4 bases from V and 8 bases from J, with 17 bases in between. CDR3 length: 14 residues. CDR3 amino acids: CASSSDAGIKGYTF. CDR3 sequence (DNA): TGTGCCAGCAGCTCCGACGCAGGGATAAAAGGCTACACCTTC.

Points on this clone: In the same sample, other DNA sequences code for this CDR3. As DNA, the CDR3 is TGCGCCAGCAGCTTGGAGGGGGGGTCCAGTCAGCCCCAGCATTTT. Its protein is CASSLEGGSSQPQHF. The chain employs TRBV5-1 and TRBJ1-5; TRBD1 might be the D (6 bases). Germline CDR1 is SGHRS and CDR2 is YFSETQ. This CDR3 is 15 amino acids long. The V and J ends lost 0 bases and 6 bases respectively, with 13 bases between them.

This clone came up once. CDR3 loop: CASSDKKGASGGTQYF. The CDR3 coding sequence is TGTGCCAGCAGTGACAAGAAAGGGGCTAGCGGGGGAACGCAGTATTTT. This chain connects TRBV6-4 to TRBJ2-3; 10 bases align to TRBD2. The germline V gene encodes CDR1 MRHNA and CDR2 SNTAGT. This CDR3 comprises 16 residues. Germline trimming cut 2 bases from V and 9 bases from J; bases unmatched to any gene: 11.